These 8 T cell receptor beta chains were all obtained from the same sample, sequenced in a study of T cells in Graves' hyperthyroidism and ophthalmopathy. The investigators amplified TCR beta CDR3 regions from RNA transcripts. Using the HTBI primer set, a first-round RT-PCR was run on the TCR CDR3. TCRdb itself ran the multiplex PCR reads through MiXCR, one entry per CDR3 protein. There are more than 350,000 distinct CDR3 sequences in the sample; roughly 15% occur only once, and 15% to 20% lies in the top ten. Sequencing input: blood. The receptor source for this set is a woman between 25 and 40 years old with Graves' ophthalmopathy.

This sequence joins TRBV7-9 and TRBJ1-2; 9 bases line up with TRBD1. Germline-derived CDR1 and CDR2 are SEHNR and FQNEAQ (reference sequence). CDR3 length equals 16 residues. The V and J ends lost 2 bases and 4 bases, in that order; junction bases with no gene match: 8. The DNA for the CDR3 is TGTGCCAGCAGCTTAAAGGGGGACAGGGCATTCTATGGCTACACCTTC. Amino acids: CASSLKGDRAFYGYTF.

This clonotype has at least ten counts. This chain links TRBV19 with TRBJ1-1; 8 bases fit TRBD1. CDR1 is LNHDA, CDR2 SQIVND, per germline (reference sequence). Trimming at V came to 3 bases and at J to 1 base, leaving 4 bases not matched to a gene. The CDR3 is made up of 15 amino acids. The CDR3 bases are TGTGCCAGTAGTATCCGGACAGGGCGGAACACTGAAGCTTTCTTT. Its translation: CASSIRTGRNTEAFF. Filled out from reference TRBV19 and TRBJ1-1, the complete variable domain reads DGGITQSPKYLFRKEGQNVTLSCEQNLNHDAMYWYRQDPGQGLRLIYYSQIVNDFQKGDIAEGYSVSREKKESFPLTVTSAQKNPTAFYLCASSIRTGRNTEAFFGQGTRLTVV.

The CDR3 region has the DNA TGCGCCAGCAGCCACTCCGGGACAGCTGACCAAGAGACCCAGTACTTC. Amino acid sequence: CASSHSGTADQETQYF. This chain connects TRBV4-1 to TRBJ2-5, with 7 bases identical to TRBD1. V lost 3 bases and J lost 0; bases outside the gene matches: 7. The CDR3 length is 16 residues. Looked up from germline, CDR1 is MGHRA and CDR2 is YSYEKL.

In its sample, this clonotype was seen many times. The chain is built from TRBV27 and TRBJ2-2; perhaps TRBD1 as D (6 bases). Germline assignment: CDR1 MNHEY and CDR2 SMNVEV (reference sequence). The CDR3 is 17 residues long. Trimming left V 5 bases short and J 1 base short, with 17 bases between. The CDR3, as DNA: TGTGCCAGCAGTGGGTCGGGACACCCCGGGAACACCGGGGAGCTGTTTTTT. Encoded protein: CASSGSGHPGNTGELFF.

This clonotype was recorded a few times. The chain uses TRBV25-1 and TRBJ2-3; D gene uncertain. Trimming removed 4 bases at V and 5 bases at J, with 10 bases between. Germline V lookup: CDR1 MGHDK, CDR2 SYGVNS. The CDR3 extends over 13 amino acids. DNA for the CDR3: TGTGCCAGCAGTGTCTGGACGGGAGATACGCAGTATTTT. Its protein product is CASSVWTGDTQYF.

Ten or more counts support this clonotype. V and J are TRBV9 and TRBJ1-6; D call uncertain. The CDR3 is 12 amino acids. The V gene lost 3 bases and the J gene lost 8 bases, with 6 bases spanning the gap. The germline V gene has CDR1 SGDLS and CDR2 YYNGEE. The chain's CDR3 is CASSAYDSPLHF. The CDR3 DNA reads TGTGCCAGCAGCGCATACGATTCACCCCTCCACTTT.

This clonotype was observed at least ten times. At one boundary the junction diverges from the germline segment, which might be a read error. The V and J genes are TRBV15 and TRBJ1-2; 8 bases align to TRBD1. Germline CDR1 and CDR2: LNHNV and YYDKDF (reference sequence). This CDR3 contains 17 residues. CDR3 loop: CATRRDRGAGVNYGYTF. The CDR3 DNA sequence: TGTGCCACCAGGAGAGACAGGGGTGCTGGAGTTAACTATGGCTACACCTTC.

This clonotype was observed many times. The V call is TRBV18, the J call TRBJ1-1, with no clear D. Trimming removed 2 bases at V and 7 bases at J, with 11 bases between. Germline loops: CDR1 KGHSH, CDR2 LQKENI. The CDR3 totals 13 residues. The CDR3 DNA reads as TGTGCCAGCTCACCATACGGGATGAATGAAGCTTTCTTT. This gives the protein CASSPYGMNEAFF.